This T cell receptor beta chain was sequenced in a study of beta chain features in type 1 diabetes. The study's findings and limits: Patients with Type 1 diabetes showed moderately but significantly shorter TCRB CDR3s in all four CD4+ subsets. Naive, central memory and regulatory TCRB repertoires appeared more similar among patients than healthy donors.

Germline V lookup: CDR1 SGDLS, CDR2 YYNGEE. V gave up 3 bases and J gave up 3 bases; unmatched junction bases: 7. The CDR3 sequence is 16 residues long. With regard to this clone: Its specificity is not known.

Isolated RNA was reverse transcribed in full, so expressed TCRB transcripts were sequenced. An average of about 3.57 million reads was obtained for naive, central memory and regulatory T cell samples. Produced via immunoSEQ multiplex PCR; TCRdb's table is partial and in-frame only. The sample carries 550,000 to 850,000 clones, roughly an eighth recorded once. The source of this sequence is a man aged 18 to 30 with type 1 diabetes. The chain employs TRBV9 and TRBJ2-3; 10 nucleotides match TRBD2. Sequenced material: naive CD4+ T cells from blood. The CDR3 loop is CASSAGGTSATDTQYF. In nucleotides, the CDR3 is TGTGCCAGCAGCGCCGGAGGGACTAGCGCTACAGATACGCAGTATTTT. The full variable domain, its missing parts supplied by reference TRBV9 and TRBJ2-3, is DSGVTQTPKHLITATGQRVTLRCSPRSGDLSVYWYQQSLDQGLQFLIQYYNGEERAKGNILERFSAQQFPDLHSELNLSSLELGDSALYFCASSAGGTSATDTQYFGPGTRLTVL.